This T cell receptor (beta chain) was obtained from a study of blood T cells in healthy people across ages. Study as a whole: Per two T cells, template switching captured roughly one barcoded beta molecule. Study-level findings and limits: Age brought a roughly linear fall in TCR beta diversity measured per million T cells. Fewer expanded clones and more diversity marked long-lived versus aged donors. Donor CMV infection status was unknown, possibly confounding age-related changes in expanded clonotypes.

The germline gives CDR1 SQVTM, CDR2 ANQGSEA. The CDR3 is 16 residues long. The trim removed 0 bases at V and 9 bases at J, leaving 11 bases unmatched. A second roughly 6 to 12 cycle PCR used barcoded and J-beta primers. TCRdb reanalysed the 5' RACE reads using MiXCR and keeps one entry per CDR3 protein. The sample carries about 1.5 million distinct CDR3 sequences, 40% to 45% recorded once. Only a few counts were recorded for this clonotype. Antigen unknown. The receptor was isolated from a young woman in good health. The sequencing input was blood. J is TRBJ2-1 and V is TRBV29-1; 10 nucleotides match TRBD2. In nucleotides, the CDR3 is TGCAGCGTTGAAGAGCCTAGCGGGAGAAAGGTTGTTGAGCAGTTCTTC. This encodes CSVEEPSGRKVVEQFF.